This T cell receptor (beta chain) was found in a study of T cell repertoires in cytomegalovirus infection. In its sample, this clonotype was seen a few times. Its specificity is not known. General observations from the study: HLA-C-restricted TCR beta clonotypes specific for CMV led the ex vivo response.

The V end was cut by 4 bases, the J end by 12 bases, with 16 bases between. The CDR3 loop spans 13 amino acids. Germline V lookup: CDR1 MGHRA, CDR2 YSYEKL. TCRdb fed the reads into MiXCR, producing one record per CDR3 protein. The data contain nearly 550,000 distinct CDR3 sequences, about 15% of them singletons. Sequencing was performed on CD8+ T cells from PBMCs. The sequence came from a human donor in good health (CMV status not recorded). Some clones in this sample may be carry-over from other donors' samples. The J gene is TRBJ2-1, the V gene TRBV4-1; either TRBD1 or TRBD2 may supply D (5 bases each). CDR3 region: CASSLSPGPSQFF. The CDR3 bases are TGCGCCAGCAGCCTTTCACCGGGACCTTCGCAGTTCTTC.